This T cell receptor beta chain was recorded in a study of shared T cell receptors in the human thymus. Libraries were prepared by immunoSEQ multiplex PCR; TCRdb keeps only in-frame clonotypes and omits some of them. The sample lists about 380,000 clones; approximately 95% were seen once. Per germline, CDR1 MDHEN and CDR2 SYDVKM. With V trimmed by 6 bases and J by 2 bases, 6 bases remained unmatched. This CDR3 is built from 15 residues. Sequences were obtained from thymocytes. The receptor was isolated from a human donor. The gene calls are TRBV28 and TRBJ1-3; 8 bases agree with TRBD1. CDR3: CASRTDRGAGNTIYF. For the CDR3, the DNA is TGTGCCAGCAGAACTGACAGGGGAGCTGGAAACACCATATATTTT. The whole variable domain, filled in from reference TRBV28 and TRBJ1-3, reads DVKVTQSSRYLVKRTGEKVFLECVQDMDHENMFWYRQDPGLGLRLIYFSYDVKMKEKGDIPEGYSVSREKKERFSLILESASTNQTSMYLCASRTDRGAGNTIYFGEGSWLTVV.